These 22 T cell receptor beta chains were sequenced from one sample in a study of shared clonotypes between healthy human individuals. Profiling relied on immunoSEQ multiplex PCR, and the TCRdb table lists in-frame clones only, not all of them. The sample holds about 2.3 million clones, 80% to 95% seen once. The sequenced sample consisted of naive CD4+ T cells from PBMCs. Sample subset: CD45RA+ positively selected. The receptors were sampled from a man younger than 35 in good health. Some clones in this sample may be carry-over from other donors' samples.

The rearrangement joins TRBV10-1 to TRBJ1-1; 8 bases fit TRBD1. The CDR3 runs to 15 residues. The ends lost 5 bases at V and 4 bases at J; junction bases unmatched: 9. The germline V gene encodes CDR1 WNHNN and CDR2 SYGVQD (reference sequence). This CDR3 is CASSPDNRGTTEAFF. For the CDR3, the DNA is TGCGCCAGCAGTCCTGACAACAGGGGGACCACTGAAGCTTTCTTT.

The J gene is TRBJ1-5, the V gene TRBV10-2; D is possibly TRBD1 (6 bases). Germline CDR1 reads WSHSY; CDR2 reads SAAADI. CDR3 length: 14 amino acids. The V end lost 5 bases, the J end lost 2 bases, and 10 bases lay between the germline ends. The CDR3 reads CASSNRVGNQPQHF. Written as DNA, the CDR3 is TGCGCCAGCAGTAACAGGGTTGGCAATCAGCCCCAGCATTTT.

V usage is TRBV30 and J usage is TRBJ2-3, with 7 bases fitting TRBD2. Per the germline V gene, CDR1 is GTSNPN and CDR2 is SVGIG (reference sequence). V gave up 1 base and J gave up 2 bases; unmatched junction bases: 9. CDR3 length: 16 residues. The CDR3 DNA reads TGTGCCTGGAGTGGTCCTAGGGGAGGGCCCACAGATACGCAGTATTTT. It specifies CAWSGPRGGPTDTQYF.

This clone was counted only a few times. The chain employs TRBV14 and TRBJ2-2; tentatively, D is TRBD1 (6 bases). Trimming removed 2 bases from V and 8 bases from J, with 9 bases in between. The germline CDR1 and CDR2 sequences are SGHDN and FVKESK. The CDR3 runs 13 residues. The CDR3 DNA follows: TGTGCCAGCAGCCAAACAGGGTCGGGGGAGCTGTTTTTT. This translates into CASSQTGSGELFF.

This clone occurred a few times. The chain employs TRBV20-1 and TRBJ2-2, with D unclear. This CDR3 has 11 amino acids. The V gene's germline CDR1 is DFQATT and CDR2 SNEGSKA (reference sequence). V was shortened by 6 bases and J by 3 bases, with 5 bases between the two germline ends. CDR3 bases: TGCAGTGCCCACTACACCGGGGAGCTGTTTTTT. Its translation: CSAHYTGELFF.

This clone has a single count. The V gene is TRBV7-2, the J gene TRBJ2-1, with 12 bases lining up with TRBD2. Germline assignment: CDR1 SGHTA and CDR2 FQGNSA. With 3 bases clipped from V and 3 bases from J, the junction kept 12 bases outside the gene matches. This CDR3 contains 19 residues. The chain's CDR3 is CASSLVGTSGLSVYNEQFF. The CDR3 nucleotides are TGTGCCAGCAGCTTGGTCGGGACTAGCGGGCTCTCTGTCTACAATGAGCAGTTCTTC.

The rearrangement links TRBV5-4 to TRBJ1-1; a possible D gene is TRBD1 (5 bases). CDR3 length: 14 amino acids. The V gene lost 4 bases and the J gene lost 3 bases, with 13 bases spanning the gap. CDR1 is SGHNT and CDR2 is YYREEE in the germline V gene (reference sequence). For the CDR3, the DNA is TGTGCCAGCAGCCTTCCCCGGGGGGACACTGAAGCTTTCTTT. Protein product: CASSLPRGDTEAFF.

In its sample, this clone was seen once. The genes are TRBV11-3 and TRBJ2-7; perhaps TRBD2 as D (6 bases). Trimming pared 4 bases from V and 1 base from J, leaving 8 bases between. The CDR3 runs 13 residues. CDR1 is SGHNT, CDR2 YENEEA, per germline. CDR3 loop: CASSSGLSYEQYF. In DNA, the CDR3 is TGTGCCAGCAGCTCAGGACTATCCTACGAGCAGTACTTC.

V and J are TRBV6-6 and TRBJ2-4, with 8 bases identical to TRBD2. Looked up from germline, CDR1 is MNHNY and CDR2 is SVGAGI (reference sequence). V trimming: 0 bases; J trimming: 0 bases; junction bases outside the gene matches: 1. This CDR3 is 16 amino acids long. The CDR3 DNA reads as TGTGCCAGCAGTTACTCGGCGGGGGGAGCCAAAAACATTCAGTACTTC. Amino acids: CASSYSAGGAKNIQYF.

The chain links TRBV30 to TRBJ2-7; no firm D call. CDR1 is GTSNPN, CDR2 SVGIG, per germline (reference sequence). This CDR3 region has 15 residues. With 0 bases removed from V and 0 bases from J, the gap between germline ends came to 12 bases. The CDR3 protein is CAWSVIRNSSYEQYF. The CDR3 DNA sequence: TGTGCCTGGAGTGTAATCCGGAACAGCTCCTACGAGCAGTACTTC.

This clone was observed once. The J gene is TRBJ1-1, the V gene TRBV6-5, with 7 bases fitting TRBD1. V dropped 6 bases and J dropped 3; count of bases not matched to a gene: 4. Germline-derived CDR1 and CDR2 are MNHEY and SVGAGI. The CDR3 has 13 residues. This CDR3 is CASRKTGDTEAFF. CDR3 sequence (DNA): TGTGCCAGCAGGAAAACAGGGGACACTGAAGCTTTCTTT.

The chain recombines TRBV28 with TRBJ1-2, with TRBD1 matching over 12 bases. The CDR3 loop spans 15 amino acids. V was clipped by 7 bases and J by 7 bases; unmatched bases: 10. Germline V gene sequence: CDR1 MDHEN, CDR2 SYDVKM. CDR3 in DNA: TGTGCCAGCACCCTCCGGGACAGGGGGCAGGGTGGCTACACCTTC. Residues: CASTLRDRGQGGYTF.

This clone was counted once. The rearrangement uses TRBV9 and TRBJ2-1; D is possibly TRBD2 (5 bases). This CDR3 has 14 amino acids. Per germline, CDR1 SGDLS and CDR2 YYNGEE. The V end was cut by 0 bases, the J end by 6 bases, with 10 bases between. CDR3 protein: CASSVVASSNEQFF. In DNA form, the CDR3 reads TGTGCCAGCAGCGTAGTAGCTAGCAGCAATGAGCAGTTCTTC.

This chain uses TRBV10-1 with TRBJ2-1; 11 positions match TRBD2. V was clipped by 5 bases and J by 4 bases; unmatched bases: 7. In germline, CDR1 is WNHNN, CDR2 SYGVQD (reference sequence). There are 16 residues in the CDR3. The CDR3 loop is CASSPRTSGGYNEQFF. The CDR3 nucleotides read TGCGCCAGCAGTCCCCGCACTAGCGGGGGATACAATGAGCAGTTCTTC.

The chain employs TRBV4-3 and TRBJ2-1; D possibly matches TRBD1 or TRBD2 (5 bases each). V shed 0 bases and J shed 7 bases, with 19 bases lying between them. Germline CDR1 and CDR2: LGHNA and YSLEER. The CDR3 consists of 17 residues. The CDR3 coding sequence is TGCGCCAGCAGCCAAGATAGGGACCGAACGTTGGGGAATGAGCAGTTCTTC. This sequence encodes CASSQDRDRTLGNEQFF.

The rearrangement uses TRBV6-1 and TRBJ2-1; 12 bases fit TRBD2. The V gene's germline CDR1 is MNHNS and CDR2 SASEGT. Trimming cost V 1 base and J 4 bases; bases outside gene matches: 5. The CDR3 has 17 amino acids. The CDR3 nucleotides are TGTGCCAGCAGTGAAGGGCGGACTAGCGGGAATTACAATGAGCAGTTCTTC. It is translated as CASSEGRTSGNYNEQFF.

V gene TRBV18 combines with J gene TRBJ2-6; 12 bases match TRBD2. CDR1 and CDR2 from the germline V gene are KGHSH and LQKENI. CDR3 size: 19 residues. Trimming cost V 5 bases and J 0 bases; bases outside gene matches: 8. CDR3 sequence (DNA): TGTGCCAGCTCATCGGGACTAGCGGGTACTGTCTCTGGGGCCAACGTCCTGACTTTC. This translates into CASSSGLAGTVSGANVLTF. The full variable domain, with the rest looked up from reference TRBV18 and TRBJ2-6, is NAGVMQNPRHLVRRRGQEARLRCSPMKGHSHVYWYRQLPEEGLKFMVYLQKENIIDESGMPKERFSAEFPKEGPSILRIQQVVRGDSAAYFCASSSGLAGTVSGANVLTFGAGSRLTVL.

The chain carries TRBV7-2 and TRBJ1-1; D not resolved. V gave up 5 bases and J gave up 1 base, with 11 bases separating them. Germline V gene lookup returns CDR1 SGHTA and CDR2 FQGNSA. The length of the CDR3 is 14 residues. The CDR3 DNA is TGTGCCAGCAGCCCCCAATCGGGGAACACTGAAGCTTTCTTT. Translation: CASSPQSGNTEAFF.

Points on this clone: Other DNA sequences in the same sample also yield this CDR3. The chain has TRBV18 and TRBJ1-5, with TRBD1 matching over 7 bases. CDR3 length: 14 residues. Germline V gene sequence: CDR1 KGHSH, CDR2 LQKENI. Trimming removed 4 bases from V and 2 bases from J; junction bases left unmatched: 2. The CDR3 loop reads CASSRTGGNQPQHF. Here the CDR3 DNA reads TGTGCCAGCTCACGGACAGGAGGCAATCAGCCCCAGCATTTT.

The chain is built from TRBV10-2 and TRBJ2-7, with 12 bases aligning to TRBD2. J lost 1 base, V lost 8 bases, and 6 bases had no gene match. Germline CDR1 reads WSHSY; CDR2 reads SAAADI. The CDR3 covers 15 residues. CDR3 region: CASLRLAGDSYEQYF. In DNA, the CDR3 is TGCGCCAGCCTGCGACTAGCGGGAGATTCCTACGAGCAGTACTTC.

This clone has just one count. V gene TRBV18 combines with J gene TRBJ1-4; a possible D gene is TRBD1 (6 bases). This CDR3 comprises 15 residues. Germline V gene lookup returns CDR1 KGHSH and CDR2 LQKENI. With 6 bases removed from V and 6 bases from J, the gap between germline ends came to 17 bases. CDR3 in amino acids: CASSYTGSNDEKLFF. The CDR3 DNA reads TGTGCCAGCTCGTACACAGGGAGTAATGATGAAAAACTGTTTTTT.

The rearrangement uses TRBV28 and TRBJ2-3; 7 bases map to TRBD2. This CDR3 spans 14 amino acids. V lost 8 bases, J lost 0 bases, and 5 bases stayed unmatched. CDR1 and CDR2 (germline): MDHEN, SYDVKM. CDR3 protein: CASGEGGSTDTQYF. DNA of the CDR3: TGTGCCAGCGGGGAGGGAGGGAGCACAGATACGCAGTATTTT.